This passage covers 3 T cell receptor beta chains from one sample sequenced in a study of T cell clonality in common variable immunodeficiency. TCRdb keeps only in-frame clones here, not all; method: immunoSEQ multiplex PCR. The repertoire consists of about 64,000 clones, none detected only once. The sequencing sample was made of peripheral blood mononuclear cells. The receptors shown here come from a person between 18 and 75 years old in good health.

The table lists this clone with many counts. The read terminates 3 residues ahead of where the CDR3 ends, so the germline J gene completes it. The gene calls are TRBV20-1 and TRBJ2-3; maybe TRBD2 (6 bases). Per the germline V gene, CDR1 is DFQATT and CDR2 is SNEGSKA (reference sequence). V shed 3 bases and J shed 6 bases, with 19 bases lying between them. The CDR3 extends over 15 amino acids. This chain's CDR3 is CSASSPGTGWDTQYF. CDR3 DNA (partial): TGCAGTGCTAGCAGCCCAGGGACTGGATGGGATACG.

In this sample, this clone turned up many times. CDR3: CASSEGTDNEQFF. The covered CDR3 bases are TGTGCCAGCTCGGAAGGGACAGATAATGAG. The J gene is TRBJ2-1, the V gene TRBV18; 7 bases are shared with TRBD1. Read coverage stops 3 residues before the CDR3 terminus; the germline J gene supplies the remainder. J lost 7 bases, V lost 6 bases, and 6 bases had no gene match. The germline V gene has CDR1 KGHSH and CDR2 LQKENI. The CDR3 runs 13 residues.

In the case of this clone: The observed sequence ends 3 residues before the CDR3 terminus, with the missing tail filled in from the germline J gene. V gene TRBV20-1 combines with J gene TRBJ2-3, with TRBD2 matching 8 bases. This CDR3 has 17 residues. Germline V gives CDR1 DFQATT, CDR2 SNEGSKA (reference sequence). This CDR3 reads CSARDLLIAGTQETQYF. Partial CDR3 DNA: TGCAGTGCTAGAGACCTACTTATAGCGGGAACACAAGAGACG.